This record concerns one T cell receptor beta chain sequence. This specimen comes from a study of control samples from healthy donors and cancer patients. CDR3 size: 14 residues. Germline V gene data show CDR1 as GTSNPN and CDR2 as SVGIG (reference sequence). Deletions cut 2 bases from V and 7 bases from J, with 12 bases between. The method was immunoSEQ multiplex PCR; TCRdb's version includes in-frame clones alone and lacks a portion of them. The sample lists some 76,000 clones, roughly 89% seen once, with 8% to 10% in the top ten. Sequenced: PBMCs. This chain links TRBV30 with TRBJ1-6, with D perhaps matching TRBD1 (6 bases). The receptor comes from a woman between 50 and 59 years old with colorectal cancer. The CDR3 loop is CAWSLSQGNSPLHF. The CDR3 DNA is TGTGCCTGGAGTTTATCACAGGGAAATTCACCCCTCCACTTT.